Following are 2 T cell receptor beta chains from one sample sequenced in a study of T cell repertoires in cytomegalovirus infection (dated by TCRdb to the late 2010s). Instrument on record: Illumina HiSeq 1500. TCRdb reworked the public reads: Q25 trimming with fastp, MiXCR clone assembly, productive beta chains retained. Each record represents a unique CDR3 protein, reported with the most common genes and DNA among its rows. Present in this sample are some 900,000 distinct CDR3 sequences, approximately 32% of which were seen just once. About an eighth of the sample lies in the top ten. The treatment or condition label, as the study defines it: in vitro stimulation with specific CMV peptide epitopes to enrich CMV-specific T cells. No antigen has been assigned to these receptors. The sequences come from cultured CD8+ T cells from PBMCs, collected from culture after CMV antigen stimulation. The source is a human donor in good health (CMV status not recorded). Some clones in this sample may be carry-over from other donors' samples.

This clonotype was picked up many times. CDR3 nucleotides: TGTGCCAGCAGCTTCGGAGGCCCTGGGGCCAACGTCCTGACTTTC. Translation: CASSFGGPGANVLTF. The chain recombines TRBV7-8 with TRBJ2-6, with TRBD2 as a possible D gene (5 bases). Trimming took off 3 bases at V and 2 bases at J, with 8 bases between the two ends. Germline values: CDR1 SGHVS, CDR2 FQNEAQ. The CDR3 extends over 15 amino acids.

This clonotype was recorded a few times. V gene TRBV6-2 or TRBV6-3 combines with J gene TRBJ2-7; 8 bases align to TRBD2. Germline lookup yields CDR1 MNHEY and CDR2 SVGEGT. With 5 bases clipped from V and 5 bases from J, the junction kept 5 bases outside the gene matches. This CDR3 comprises 13 residues. The CDR3 DNA is TGTGCCAGCAGTCCCGGGGGGGGGAACGAGCAGTACGTC. Its protein is CASSPGGGNEQYV.